Sequencing of this TCR beta chain was carried out in a study of T cell clonality in common variable immunodeficiency. Sequencing was performed with immunoSEQ multiplex PCR; in TCRdb, only in-frame clones are kept and a portion is missing. This repertoire holds tens of thousands of clones, and none appear only once. The table lists this clone with many counts. One end of the junction is discordant with germline, which a read error may explain. The read terminates 3 residues before the CDR3 end, so the remaining end is supplied by the germline J gene. The CDR3 extends over 13 amino acids. The germline CDR1 and CDR2 sequences are LGHNA and YNFKEQ.

V gene TRBV4-2 combines with J gene TRBJ2-7; 9 bases are a match to TRBD2. Sequencing was performed on peripheral blood mononuclear cells. The sequence was obtained from a person aged 18 to 70 in good health. The CDR3 loop reads CASSQGLAYEQYF. The covered CDR3 bases are TGCGCCAGCAGCCAAGGACTAGCGTACGAG.